This T cell receptor beta chain is from a study of control samples from healthy donors and cancer patients. The protocol was immunoSEQ multiplex PCR, while the TCRdb copy is restricted to in-frame clones and leaves out a portion. The data contain 130,000 or so clones, 90% to 95% of them singletons. The sequence came from a man between 35 and 55 years old in good health. Input material: blood.

This CDR3 reads CAARGGSSYEQYF. The CDR3 coding sequence is TGTGCCGCCCGCGGGGGGAGCTCCTACGAGCAGTACTTC. This rearrangement joins TRBV7-2 to TRBJ2-7, with 8 bases matching TRBD2. With V trimmed by 11 bases and J by 0 bases, 6 bases remained unmatched. Germline V CDR1 and CDR2: SGHTA, FQGNSA. CDR3 length: 13 residues.